Reported below is one TCR beta chain. Its matching antigen is unknown. The junction and the germline gene differ at one end; a read error may be behind it. Standard classification criteria confirmed type 1 or type 2 diabetes in all patients. Genomic DNA was the PCR template. The TCR beta CDR3 region was amplified using 30 forward and 13 reverse primers. TCRdb redid the calling of the multiplex PCR reads with MiXCR, one entry per CDR3 protein. This repertoire shows fewer than 350,000 distinct CDR3 sequences, around 47% found once; its top ten account for approximately 14%. CDR3 length equals 15 residues. Per the germline V gene, CDR1 is MNHNY and CDR2 is SVGAGI (reference sequence). This sample is drawn from a study of type 1 and type 2 diabetes patients. Notes on the study in general: A median of one highly-expanded CD4+ clone, covering 3% to 4% of reads, occurred in type 2 diabetes. Unmatched age and gender across groups might bias interpretation.

The sample taken for sequencing was peripheral blood mononuclear cells (PBMCs). V usage is TRBV6-6 and J usage is TRBJ1-2; 9 bases align to TRBD1. The TCR originated in a man aged 18-30 years with type 2 diabetes. For the CDR3, the DNA is TGTGCCAGCAGTTACGGACAGGGGCCTAAGTATGGCTACACCTTC. Translating gives CASSYGQGPKYGYTF.